What follows are 7 T cell receptor beta chains derived from one specimen sequenced in a study of blood T cells in healthy people across ages. A sample-barcoded 5' primer and a J-beta primer mix were used in a second PCR of roughly 7 to 11 cycles. TCRdb processed the 5' RACE reads anew with MiXCR; each CDR3 protein has one entry. The table lists 1.5 million to 2 million distinct CDR3 sequences, approximately 39% of them singletons. The sample consisted of blood. These receptors all stem from a human donor in good health.

J is TRBJ2-2 and V is TRBV6-2 or TRBV6-3, with a possible D match to TRBD1 (6 bases). The CDR3 sequence is 16 residues long. V was pared by 8 bases and J by 1 base, with 17 bases between. Germline CDR1 MNHEY, CDR2 SVGEGT. Here the CDR3 DNA reads TGTGCCAGCTCTCCTTCCGGGACACTGAACACCGGGGAGCTGTTTTTT. This codes for CASSPSGTLNTGELFF.

The chain links TRBV6-6 to TRBJ2-7; TRBD2 is a possible D gene (6 bases). Between the trimmed V and J ends, which lost 0 bases and 4 bases, there was a span of 10 bases. Germline V gives CDR1 MNHNY, CDR2 SVGAGI (reference sequence). This CDR3 has 14 amino acids. The CDR3 DNA is TGTGCCAGCAGTTACTCGGGACTCGAATACGAGCAGTACTTC. Residues: CASSYSGLEYEQYF.

This rearrangement joins TRBV24-1 to TRBJ2-3, with 9 nucleotides matching TRBD2. The CDR3 is 13 residues long. V shed 9 bases and J 5 bases; nucleotides not matched to a gene: 5. CDR1 is KGHDR and CDR2 is SFDVKD in the germline V gene. The CDR3 sequence: CATAGGPGDTQYF. The CDR3 DNA sequence: TGTGCCACCGCGGGGGGGCCGGGAGATACGCAGTATTTT.

The chain uses TRBV9 and TRBJ1-6; D not resolved. With 1 base removed from V and 6 bases from J, the gap between germline ends came to 11 bases. Germline V lookup: CDR1 SGDLS, CDR2 YYNGEE. This CDR3 is built from 15 residues. CDR3 nucleotides: TGTGCCAGCAGCGTACAACCGGGATCTAATTCACCCCTCCACTTT. This translates into CASSVQPGSNSPLHF.

The chain couples TRBV12-3 or TRBV12-4 to TRBJ2-7; TRBD1 matches 9 bases. Trimming at V came to 5 bases and at J to 7 bases, leaving 15 bases not matched to a gene. This CDR3 spans 16 amino acids. The CDR3, as DNA: TGTGCCAGCAGTCAAGCACAATGGACAGGGGACGATGAGCAGTACTTC. Translated, it gives CASSQAQWTGDDEQYF.

This chain connects TRBV20-1 to TRBJ2-2; TRBD1 matches 7 bases. This CDR3 region has 14 residues. V trimming: 6 bases; J trimming: 1 base; junction bases outside the gene matches: 5. Germline V lookup: CDR1 DFQATT, CDR2 SNEGSKA (reference sequence). The CDR3 bases are TGCAGTGCCCCGGACAGGCAGAACACCGGGGAGCTGTTTTTT. Protein: CSAPDRQNTGELFF.

This rearrangement joins TRBV5-1 to TRBJ1-1, with D hard to call. V lost 0 bases and J 3 bases, leaving 9 bases between the germline ends. Germline CDR1 SGHRS, CDR2 YFSETQ. This CDR3 spans 14 amino acids. CDR3 sequence reads: CASSLGNSDTEAFF. The DNA of the CDR3 is TGCGCCAGCAGCTTGGGTAATTCGGACACTGAAGCTTTCTTT.